This T cell receptor beta chain was found in a study of CD8+ T cells in alopecia areata. General observations from the study: Normal scalp showed lower clonality than lesional scalp, especially alopecia totalis/universalis.

Noted treatment: oral pan-JAK inhibitor, 5-10 mg twice daily. PBMCs provided sorted CD4+ and CD8+ T cells. Germline V gives CDR1 SGHNT, CDR2 YYREEE (reference sequence). J lost 5 bases, V lost 4 bases, and 10 bases had no gene match. The CDR3 has 15 residues. RNA extraction was followed by reverse transcription into cDNA, which acted as the sequencing template. This table comes from immunoSEQ multiplex PCR, and its TCRdb copy is limited to in-frame clones, with some not included. The sample includes approximately 210,000 clones, approximately 56% seen only once; the top ten take less than 4%. The sample holds a few counts of this clone. As yet, its antigen is unknown.

This rearrangement joins TRBV5-4 to TRBJ2-3; TRBD2 matches 7 bases. The sequence was collected from a human donor with alopecia areata. This specimen was CD4+ T cells sorted from blood, taken at week 4, from a patient treated with tofacitinib. For the CDR3, the DNA is TGTGCCAGCAGCCCGGACCGCGGGGGTAGAGATACGCAGTATTTT. It yields the protein CASSPDRGGRDTQYF.